These 30 T cell receptor beta chains originate from one sample sequenced in a study of T-cell reconstitution after alpha-beta-depleted transplantation in children. Unique molecular identifiers featured in how the TCRbeta library was prepared. TCRdb re-called the PCR reads with MiXCR, one entry per CDR3 protein. Of approximately 650,000 distinct CDR3 sequences in the sample, about an eighth are singletons; the top ten hold 0.79%. Sequences were derived from PBMCs, sampled before TCRalphabeta/CD19-depleted stem cell transplant. The receptors come from a girl aged 2 to 10 with congenital amegakaryocytic thrombocytopenia, due to receive a stem cell transplant.

This clonotype appeared many times. The V gene is TRBV27, the J gene TRBJ2-1; 14 nucleotides match TRBD2. V shed 5 bases, J shed 6 bases, and the junction held 6 bases outside the gene matches. The CDR3 totals 16 residues. Germline V gene sequence: CDR1 MNHEY, CDR2 SMNVEV (reference sequence). This CDR3 reads CASSLGTSGSFNEQFF. Written as DNA, the CDR3 is TGTGCCAGCAGTCTAGGGACTAGCGGGAGTTTCAATGAGCAGTTCTTC.

In the case of this clonotype: Mismatch with germline at one junction end may stem from a read error. V is TRBV5-1 and J is TRBJ2-3; D unclear. Germline loops: CDR1 SGHRS, CDR2 YFSETQ. This CDR3 spans 12 amino acids. CDR3 DNA: TGCGCCAGCAGCTTAAGTCGAGATACGCAGTCTTTT. Encoded protein: CASSLSRDTQSF.

The gene calls are TRBV20-1 and TRBJ2-5; D call uncertain. The CDR3 has 11 residues. V lost 3 bases and J lost 3, with 5 bases in between. Germline lookup yields CDR1 DFQATT and CDR2 SNEGSKA (reference sequence). The CDR3 loop is CSASVEETQYF. The CDR3 coding sequence is TGCAGTGCTAGCGTTGAAGAGACCCAGTACTTC.

The chain joins TRBV7-3 to TRBJ2-4, with 16 nucleotides matching TRBD2. This CDR3 region has 19 residues. The germline CDR1 and CDR2 sequences are SGHTA and FQGTGA. V was pared by 5 bases and J by 0 bases, with 7 bases of the junction left unmatched. The CDR3 coding sequence is TGTGCCAGCAGCCCTACCGGGACTAGCGGGAGGGGAGCCAAAAACATTCAGTACTTC. This gives the protein CASSPTGTSGRGAKNIQYF. Supplemented by reference TRBV7-3 and TRBJ2-4, the full variable domain reads GAGVSQTPSNKVTEKGKYVELRCDPISGHTALYWYRQSLGQGPEFLIYFQGTGAADDSGLPNDRFFAVRPEGSVSTLKIQRTERGDSAVYLCASSPTGTSGRGAKNIQYFGAGTRLSVL.

This clonotype was detected many times. The chain combines TRBV24-1 with TRBJ2-2, with D maybe TRBD2 (5 bases). The V end was cut by 4 bases, the J end by 7 bases, with 9 bases between. The CDR3 runs to 13 residues. Germline values: CDR1 KGHDR, CDR2 SFDVKD. The CDR3 sequence: CATSEDLRGELFF. Here the CDR3 DNA reads TGTGCCACCAGTGAGGACTTGCGCGGGGAGCTGTTTTTT.

This clonotype was detected many times. V usage is TRBV12-3 or TRBV12-4 and J usage is TRBJ2-5; D is ambiguous. This CDR3 comprises 16 residues. V lost 5 bases, J lost 5 bases, and 21 bases lay in between. The CDR3 loop is CASSPLSGAPIETQYF. The DNA of the CDR3 is TGTGCCAGCAGTCCCTTGTCGGGCGCCCCCATTGAGACCCAGTACTTC.

The rearrangement uses TRBV6-2 or TRBV6-3 and TRBJ2-7; no firm D call. The germline V and J ends were trimmed by 8 bases and 3 bases, with 8 bases remaining between them. The CDR3 extends over 11 amino acids. The germline V gene encodes CDR1 MNHEY and CDR2 SVGEGT. For the CDR3, the DNA is TGTGCCAGCGGCCGACTCTACGAGCAGTACTTC. Amino acids: CASGRLYEQYF.

In its sample, this clonotype was seen a few times. The chain has TRBV28 and TRBJ2-7; no clear D gene. Germline CDR1 MDHEN, CDR2 SYDVKM. Trimming stripped 10 bases from V and 6 bases from J, with 4 bases between. The CDR3 runs 8 residues. The CDR3 nucleotides read TGTGCCACGGGCGAGCAGTACTTC. It yields the protein CATGEQYF.

This clonotype was detected ten times or more. The J gene is TRBJ1-1, the V gene TRBV6-2 or TRBV6-3; 9 bases match TRBD1. This CDR3 has 17 residues. CDR1 and CDR2 from the germline V gene are MNHEY and SVGEGT. Trimming at V came to 0 bases and at J to 3 bases, leaving 8 bases not matched to a gene. The CDR3 DNA sequence: TGTGCCAGCAGTTACTCGACAGGGACAGGGTGGGACACTGAAGCTTTCTTT. It yields the protein CASSYSTGTGWDTEAFF.

This clonotype was counted between two and nine times. This chain joins TRBV12-3 or TRBV12-4 and TRBJ1-4, with a weak D call TRBD1 (5 bases). Trimming removed 5 bases from V and 4 bases from J, with 11 bases in between. The CDR3 consists of 14 residues. CDR3 in DNA: TGTGCCAGCAGTCCGGGACGGAATAATGAAAAACTGTTTTTT. Translating it yields CASSPGRNNEKLFF.

CDR3: CSARDMRQPDNEQFF. The CDR3 bases are TGCAGTGCTAGAGATATGAGACAGCCGGACAATGAGCAGTTCTTC. This chain links TRBV20-1 with TRBJ2-1; D possibly corresponds to TRBD1 (5 bases). Germline CDR1 is DFQATT and CDR2 is SNEGSKA (reference sequence). Trimming removed 0 bases at V and 5 bases at J, with 14 bases between. The CDR3 spans 15 residues.

This clonotype was picked up many times. The genes are TRBV5-1 and TRBJ2-7, with D possibly TRBD1 on 6 matching bases. This CDR3 is built from 16 residues. The germline V gene has CDR1 SGHRS and CDR2 YFSETQ. Trimming stripped 4 bases from V and 3 bases from J, with 20 bases between. CDR3 coding DNA: TGCGCCAGCAGCCCTACAGGGATGCGGGCTAGCTACGAGCAGTACTTC. Translating gives CASSPTGMRASYEQYF.

There are many counts of this clonotype. The chain recombines TRBV5-1 with TRBJ2-1; D remains unclear. The CDR3 has 17 amino acids. Trimming shortened V by 2 bases and J by 0 bases, and 15 bases separated the two germline ends. Per germline, CDR1 SGHRS and CDR2 YFSETQ. CDR3 region: CASSFGRTGSSYNEQFF. CDR3 DNA: TGCGCCAGCAGCTTCGGTCGGACCGGAAGCTCCTACAATGAGCAGTTCTTC.

This chain joins TRBV7-9 and TRBJ2-7; the match to TRBD2 covers 9 bases. This CDR3 has 15 residues. V lost 2 bases, J lost 2 bases, and 4 bases stayed unmatched. Germline V gene sequence: CDR1 SEHNR, CDR2 FQNEAQ (reference sequence). The CDR3 DNA is TGTGCCAGCAGCTTATCGGCGGGAGGGACCTACGAGCAGTACTTC. It yields the protein CASSLSAGGTYEQYF. Together with reference TRBV7-9 and TRBJ2-7, the CDR3 gives the full variable domain: DTGVSQNPRHKITKRGQNVTFRCDPISEHNRLYWYRQTLGQGPEFLTYFQNEAQLEKSRLLSDRFSAERPKGSFSTLEIQRTEQGDSAMYLCASSLSAGGTYEQYFGPGTRLTVT.

In its sample, this clonotype was seen many times. The chain combines TRBV4-1 with TRBJ2-1, with 12 bases identical to TRBD2. The CDR3 length is 18 residues. Per germline, CDR1 MGHRA and CDR2 YSYEKL. The V and J ends lost 4 bases and 8 bases, in that order; junction bases with no gene match: 15. In nucleotides, the CDR3 is TGCGCCAGCAGCCTTCGGACTAGCGGGAACGGCCTAGACGATGAGCAGTTCTTC. This sequence encodes CASSLRTSGNGLDDEQFF.

This clonotype turned up a few times. In DNA form, the CDR3 reads TGCAGTGCTAGAGATCTGAGCGACGAGCAGTACTTC. As protein: CSARDLSDEQYF. The V gene is TRBV20-1, the J gene TRBJ2-7; D unresolved. V lost 0 bases and J lost 5, with 8 bases in between. The CDR3 runs 12 residues. Germline CDR1 is DFQATT and CDR2 is SNEGSKA (reference sequence).

This clonotype appeared many times. This sequence joins TRBV12-3 or TRBV12-4 and TRBJ2-1, with TRBD1 matching 7 bases. The CDR3 is made up of 15 amino acids. V lost 7 bases to trimming and J lost 2 bases; unmatched junction nucleotides: 8. Here the CDR3 DNA reads TGTGCCAGCACCGAAGACAGGGCTACCTACAATGAGCAGTTCTTC. Amino acid sequence: CASTEDRATYNEQFF.

This clonotype has ten or more counts. The chain links TRBV11-2 to TRBJ2-7; 8 nucleotides align to TRBD2. The length of the CDR3 is 18 residues. Losses at the gene ends were 3 bases for V and 1 base for J; bases not matched to a gene: 14. Germline assignment: CDR1 SGHAT and CDR2 FQNNGV. The CDR3 coding sequence is TGTGCCAGCAGCTTCGGGAGGGACGCCGGGACCCGTTCCTACGAGCAGTACTTC. It yields the protein CASSFGRDAGTRSYEQYF.

The chain carries TRBV19 and TRBJ2-2; 7 nucleotides agree with TRBD1. Germline CDR1 is LNHDA and CDR2 is SQIVND (reference sequence). The CDR3 length is 14 residues. Losses at the gene ends were 7 bases for V and 2 bases for J; bases not matched to a gene: 4. The CDR3 region is CASNQGVNTGELFF. The DNA for the CDR3 is TGTGCCAGTAATCAGGGGGTAAACACCGGGGAGCTGTTTTTT.

In its sample, this clonotype was seen many times. This chain joins TRBV29-1 and TRBJ1-2; perhaps TRBD1 as D (6 bases). Germline CDR1 SQVTM, CDR2 ANQGSEA. Trimming cost V 3 bases and J 2 bases, with 13 bases left between them. CDR3 length equals 14 residues. The CDR3 DNA is TGCAGCGTTGACGAACCAACAGGGAACTATGGCTACACCTTC. Its translation: CSVDEPTGNYGYTF.

Ten or more counts support this clonotype. The chain's CDR3 is CSPRLEIAKNIQYF. The CDR3 bases are TGCAGCCCTCGACTAGAGATAGCCAAAAACATTCAGTACTTC. This chain joins TRBV29-1 and TRBJ2-4, with a tentative D call TRBD2 (6 bases). This CDR3 has 14 amino acids. Trimming removed 8 bases at V and 0 bases at J, with 14 bases between. Germline V gene lookup returns CDR1 SQVTM and CDR2 ANQGSEA.

The chain employs TRBV2 and TRBJ2-1; 9 bases line up with TRBD2. From germline, CDR1 is SNHLY and CDR2 FYNNEI. The CDR3 runs 16 residues. Unmatched junction bases numbered 10, after V lost 4 bases and J lost 6 bases. This CDR3 reads CASSATASGNSNEQFF. For the CDR3, the DNA is TGTGCCAGCAGTGCCACGGCTAGCGGGAATAGCAATGAGCAGTTCTTC.

The chain recombines TRBV5-1 with TRBJ2-7; no reliable D call. The ends were cut back, 2 bases at V and 3 bases at J, with 15 bases in the middle. The CDR3 is 15 residues long. The germline gives CDR1 SGHRS, CDR2 YFSETQ. In DNA, the CDR3 is TGCGCCAGCAGCTTCGAGGCTCGAACCCTCTACGAGCAGTACTTC. Its translation is CASSFEARTLYEQYF.

The CDR3 DNA reads TGCGCCAGCAGCGGTCACACGAGCTCCTACAATGAGCAGTTCTTC. It yields the protein CASSGHTSSYNEQFF. The chain uses TRBV5-1 and TRBJ2-1; D gene unclear. CDR1 and CDR2 from the germline V gene are SGHRS and YFSETQ. The CDR3 is made up of 15 amino acids. V lost 4 bases and J lost 0, with 11 bases in between.

This clonotype has ten or more counts. The rearrangement links TRBV20-1 to TRBJ2-7; 11 bases align to TRBD1. The CDR3 totals 14 residues. Germline V gene sequence: CDR1 DFQATT, CDR2 SNEGSKA (reference sequence). V trimming: 5 bases; J trimming: 4 bases; junction bases outside the gene matches: 7. The chain's CDR3 is CSASPGTGGYEQYF. The CDR3 DNA is TGCAGTGCTTCCCCGGGGACAGGGGGTTACGAGCAGTACTTC.

This clonotype was recorded a few times. The CDR3 spells CASSYWILETSDQETQYF. The CDR3 DNA follows: TGTGCCAGCAGTTATTGGATCCTAGAGACTAGCGACCAAGAGACCCAGTACTTC. The chain is built from TRBV6-2 or TRBV6-3 and TRBJ2-5; TRBD2 agrees at 8 bases. CDR1 is MNHEY, CDR2 SVGEGT, per germline. V was pared by 3 bases and J by 0 bases, with 12 bases of the junction left unmatched. The CDR3 sequence is 18 residues long.

In this sample, this clonotype turned up a few times. J is TRBJ2-1 and V is TRBV14; TRBD1 is a possible D gene (5 bases). Germline values: CDR1 SGHDN, CDR2 FVKESK. The CDR3 has 16 amino acids. The V and J ends lost 1 base and 3 bases respectively, with 13 bases between them. In DNA, the CDR3 is TGTGCCAGCAGCCAAGGCCCAGGGTTGAGCTACAATGAGCAGTTCTTC. Its protein product is CASSQGPGLSYNEQFF.

The V and J genes are TRBV5-1 and TRBJ2-7; 8 bases align to TRBD2. V gave up 0 bases and J gave up 7 bases; unmatched junction bases: 9. CDR1 is SGHRS and CDR2 is YFSETQ in the germline V gene. The CDR3 has 15 residues. CDR3 nucleotide sequence: TGCGCCAGCAGCTTGGCCCCAGCGGGAGAACCTGAGCAGTACTTC. Translated, it gives CASSLAPAGEPEQYF.

The table lists this clonotype with many counts. The J gene is TRBJ2-1, the V gene TRBV7-6; D perhaps matches TRBD2 (6 bases). Between the trimmed V and J ends, which lost 6 bases and 4 bases, there was a span of 16 bases. This CDR3 spans 15 amino acids. Germline CDR1 is SGHVS and CDR2 is FNYEAQ. The CDR3 loop is CASSPWRDLYNEQFF. The DNA of the CDR3 is TGTGCCAGCAGTCCCTGGCGGGACCTTTACAATGAGCAGTTCTTC.

This clonotype was detected ten times or more. The rearrangement uses TRBV9 and TRBJ1-2, with a tentative D call TRBD1 (5 bases). CDR1 SGDLS and CDR2 YYNGEE come from the germline V gene. The CDR3 loop spans 14 amino acids. The germline V and J ends were trimmed by 0 bases and 3 bases, with 9 bases remaining between them. The CDR3 bases are TGTGCCAGCAGCGTAGGGGGGGAACACTATGGCTACACCTTC. It encodes CASSVGGEHYGYTF.